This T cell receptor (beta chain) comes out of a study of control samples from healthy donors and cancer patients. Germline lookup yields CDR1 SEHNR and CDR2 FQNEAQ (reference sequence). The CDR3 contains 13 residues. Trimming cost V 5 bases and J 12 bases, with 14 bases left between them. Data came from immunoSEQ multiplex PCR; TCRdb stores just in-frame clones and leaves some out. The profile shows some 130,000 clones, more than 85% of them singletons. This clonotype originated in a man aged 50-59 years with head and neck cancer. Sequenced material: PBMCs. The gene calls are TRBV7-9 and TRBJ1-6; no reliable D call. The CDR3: CASSRGGLLPLHF. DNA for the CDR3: TGTGCCAGCAGCCGGGGAGGACTCTTACCCCTCCACTTT.